Following are 32 T cell receptor beta chains from one sample sequenced in a study of T-cell reconstitution after alpha-beta-depleted transplantation in children. The TCRbeta library incorporated unique molecular identifiers. MiXCR, run by TCRdb on the PCR reads, gives a single entry per CDR3 protein. The table includes hundreds of thousands of distinct CDR3 sequences, about 18% detected once. Sample: PBMCs from the stem cell graft donor, taken from the stem cell graft. The receptors come from a human donor who donated a stem cell graft to a child with acute lymphoblastic leukemia.

This clonotype appeared a single time. This sequence joins TRBV19 and TRBJ2-3; 11 bases are a match to TRBD2. Trimming removed 6 bases from V and 5 bases from J; junction bases left unmatched: 7. The CDR3 sequence is 15 residues long. Germline V lookup: CDR1 LNHDA, CDR2 SQIVND (reference sequence). CDR3 loop: CASSPLAGVIDTQYF. DNA for the CDR3: TGTGCCAGTAGCCCACTAGCGGGAGTAATAGATACGCAGTATTTT.

This clonotype came up many times. The J gene is TRBJ1-1, the V gene TRBV20-1, with a tentative D call TRBD1 (5 bases). Germline V CDR1 and CDR2: DFQATT, SNEGSKA (reference sequence). The germline V and J ends were trimmed by 0 bases and 4 bases, with 9 bases remaining between them. CDR3 length: 13 amino acids. CDR3 residues: CSAREWGPTEAFF. The CDR3 coding sequence is TGCAGTGCTAGAGAATGGGGACCCACTGAAGCTTTCTTT.

This clonotype was counted only a few times. The rearrangement links TRBV7-8 to TRBJ2-5; 7 bases are a match to TRBD1. Germline trimming cut 1 base from V and 3 bases from J; bases unmatched to any gene: 5. This CDR3 is 15 amino acids long. Germline CDR1 reads SGHVS; CDR2 reads FQNEAQ. This CDR3 is CASSLGQGREETQYF. DNA for the CDR3: TGTGCCAGCAGCTTAGGACAGGGAAGGGAAGAGACCCAGTACTTC.

V and J are TRBV7-6 and TRBJ1-3, with D unresolved. The V and J ends lost 2 bases and 4 bases respectively, with 9 bases between them. Germline assignment: CDR1 SGHVS and CDR2 FNYEAQ. The CDR3 consists of 14 residues. The CDR3 DNA follows: TGTGCCAGCAGCTTAATTTCAGCGGGAAACACCATATATTTT. Its translation is CASSLISAGNTIYF. Using reference TRBV7-6 and TRBJ1-3 for the parts outside the CDR3, the full variable domain is GAGVSQSPRYKVTKRGQDVALRCDPISGHVSLYWYRQALGQGPEFLTYFNYEAQQDKSGLPNDRFSAERPEGSISTLTIQRTEQRDSAMYRCASSLISAGNTIYFGEGSWLTVV.

This clonotype was counted between two and nine times. J is TRBJ1-5 and V is TRBV19, with D possibly matching TRBD1 (6 bases). The germline gives CDR1 LNHDA, CDR2 SQIVND (reference sequence). The V gene lost 8 bases and the J gene lost 3 bases, with 17 bases spanning the gap. CDR3 length: 15 amino acids. The CDR3 nucleotides read TGTGCCAGTGAGTTCCGGAAGGGGGTCAATCAGCCCCAGCATTTT. As protein: CASEFRKGVNQPQHF.

This clonotype was picked up a small number of times. V gene TRBV12-3 or TRBV12-4 combines with J gene TRBJ2-1; D is perhaps TRBD1 or TRBD2 (7 bases each). The CDR3 is made up of 16 amino acids. Trimming cost V 6 bases and J 5 bases, with 20 bases left between them. For the CDR3, the DNA is TGTGCCAGCAGCCATGCACAGGGGAGGGGGGACAATGAGCAGTTCTTC. Amino acid sequence: CASSHAQGRGDNEQFF.

The rearrangement joins TRBV6-5 to TRBJ2-5, with 10 positions matching TRBD2. The length of the CDR3 is 17 residues. The germline V gene has CDR1 MNHEY and CDR2 SVGAGI. After removal of 0 bases from V and 4 bases from J, the junction contained 8 bases not matched to a gene. This CDR3 is CASSYSGLAGVSETQYF. The CDR3 region has the DNA TGTGCCAGCAGTTACTCGGGGCTAGCGGGAGTTTCAGAGACCCAGTACTTC.

This clonotype was seen only a few times. This chain uses TRBV7-9 with TRBJ2-5, with a weak D call TRBD2 (5 bases). V lost 2 bases and J lost 5, with 6 bases in between. Germline CDR1 is SEHNR and CDR2 is FQNEAQ (reference sequence). There are 12 residues in the CDR3. CDR3 sequence reads: CASSLKRETQYF. The CDR3 DNA is TGTGCCAGCAGCTTAAAGCGGGAGACCCAGTACTTC.

The table lists this clonotype with a few counts. This chain links TRBV7-8 with TRBJ1-1, with 7 bases identical to TRBD1. CDR3 length equals 15 residues. V was clipped by 5 bases and J by 4 bases; unmatched bases: 10. Germline CDR1 reads SGHVS; CDR2 reads FQNEAQ. The CDR3 DNA reads TGTGCCAGCAGCCCGGTGACAGGGCGTATCACTGAAGCTTTCTTT. This gives the protein CASSPVTGRITEAFF.

V and J are TRBV5-1 and TRBJ2-5; D may be TRBD1 (6 bases). Trimming removed 4 bases from V and 4 bases from J, with 14 bases in between. This CDR3 is built from 14 residues. CDR1 and CDR2 (germline): SGHRS, YFSETQ. The CDR3 is CASSPLQGLETQYF. The CDR3 DNA follows: TGCGCCAGCAGCCCACTGCAGGGGCTAGAGACCCAGTACTTC.

This clonotype appeared a few times. The chain joins TRBV5-6 to TRBJ2-7; D call uncertain. The CDR3 loop spans 13 amino acids. Trimming removed 0 bases at V and 4 bases at J, with 8 bases between. Germline CDR1 reads SGHDT; CDR2 reads YYEEEE. CDR3 nucleotide sequence: TGTGCCAGCAGCTTGGCCTACGAGTACGAGCAGTACTTC. This translates into CASSLAYEYEQYF.

V usage is TRBV6-1 and J usage is TRBJ1-5; D possibly corresponds to TRBD1 (5 bases). Trimming shortened V by 11 bases and J by 0 bases, and 14 bases separated the two germline ends. The CDR3 is made up of 14 amino acids. Germline V gene data show CDR1 as MNHNS and CDR2 as SASEGT. This CDR3 reads CAAKGWDSNQPQHF. The CDR3 nucleotides read TGTGCCGCCAAGGGGTGGGATAGCAATCAGCCCCAGCATTTT.

With respect to this clonotype: An end of the junction differs from the germline gene, which may be a read error. The rearrangement joins TRBV15 to TRBJ2-5; 8 bases match TRBD1. CDR3 length: 13 amino acids. The germline V gene has CDR1 LNHNV and CDR2 YYDKDF (reference sequence). CDR3 nucleotide sequence: TGTGCCACCAGCGGAGACAGGGGAGAGACCCAGTACTTC. Protein sequence: CATSGDRGETQYF.

J is TRBJ1-2 and V is TRBV11-2; tentatively, D is TRBD1 (5 bases). The CDR3 totals 14 residues. The germline V gene encodes CDR1 SGHAT and CDR2 FQNNGV. Trimming cost V 5 bases and J 4 bases, with 14 bases left between them. The CDR3 nucleotides are TGTGCCAGCAGCACCGGGGACGGTTTCTATGGCTACACCTTC. Protein product: CASSTGDGFYGYTF.

This chain connects TRBV20-1 to TRBJ2-5, with TRBD2 as a possible D gene (6 bases). V lost 1 base and J 4 bases, leaving 16 bases between the germline ends. CDR1 is DFQATT and CDR2 is SNEGSKA in the germline V gene (reference sequence). The CDR3 consists of 15 residues. The CDR3 here is CSARAGGDLGETQYF. CDR3 DNA: TGCAGTGCTAGAGCGGGCGGGGACCTCGGAGAGACCCAGTACTTC.

J is TRBJ2-7 and V is TRBV10-2; D is unclear. The CDR3 is 13 residues long. Trimming removed 6 bases from V and 3 bases from J, with 12 bases in between. CDR1 is WSHSY and CDR2 is SAAADI in the germline V gene. CDR3 residues: CASRWEMSYEQYF. CDR3 nucleotide sequence: TGCGCCAGCAGGTGGGAAATGAGCTACGAGCAGTACTTC.

In its sample, this clonotype was seen a few times. The chain employs TRBV7-8 and TRBJ2-3; D call uncertain. The V end lost 6 bases, the J end lost 6 bases, and 13 bases lay between the germline ends. This CDR3 contains 13 residues. CDR1 and CDR2 from the germline V gene are SGHVS and FQNEAQ. DNA for the CDR3: TGTGCCAGCAGGCCGGACCCTGATGATACGCAGTATTTT. It yields the protein CASRPDPDDTQYF.

The chain has TRBV7-9 and TRBJ1-2; no clear D gene. CDR1 is SEHNR and CDR2 is FQNEAQ in the germline V gene (reference sequence). The CDR3 length is 12 residues. V lost 3 bases and J lost 4, with 6 bases in between. DNA of the CDR3: TGTGCCAGCAGCTTGCAGACCTATGGCTACACCTTC. It specifies CASSLQTYGYTF.

Only a few counts were recorded for this clonotype. The V and J genes are TRBV11-2 and TRBJ2-4; 14 positions match TRBD2. Germline assignment: CDR1 SGHAT and CDR2 FQNNGV. Losses at the gene ends were 4 bases for V and 0 bases for J; bases not matched to a gene: 8. The CDR3 length is 19 residues. In nucleotides, the CDR3 is TGTGCCAGCAGCTCCCTCGGGACTAGCGGGAGTCTAGCCAAAAACATTCAGTACTTC. Protein product: CASSSLGTSGSLAKNIQYF.

The V call is TRBV5-1, the J call TRBJ1-1; tentative D call: TRBD1 (6 bases). The CDR3 length is 14 residues. Germline CDR1 is SGHRS and CDR2 is YFSETQ. The V end was cut by 3 bases, the J end by 1 base, with 10 bases between. In DNA form, the CDR3 reads TGCGCCAGCAGCTGGGACATATCGAACACTGAAGCTTTCTTT. Its translation: CASSWDISNTEAFF.

The rearrangement uses TRBV13 and TRBJ2-7; no reliable D call. Germline V gene data show CDR1 as PRHDT and CDR2 as FYEKMQ (reference sequence). Deletions cut 2 bases from V and 6 bases from J, with 14 bases between. The CDR3 has 14 residues. CDR3 bases: TGTGCCAGCAGCTTAAATCCGGCCCTCTCCGAGCAGTACTTC. It translates to CASSLNPALSEQYF. Using reference TRBV13 and TRBJ2-7 for the parts outside the CDR3, the full variable domain is AAGVIQSPRHLIKEKRETATLKCYPIPRHDTVYWYQQGPGQDPQFLISFYEKMQSDKGSIPDRFSAQQFSDYHSELNMSSLELGDSALYFCASSLNPALSEQYFGPGTRLTVT.

The chain employs TRBV12-5 and TRBJ2-7; 9 bases are shared with TRBD1. The V gene end was trimmed by 5 bases and the J gene end by 2 bases; junction bases not matched to a gene: 7. The V gene's germline CDR1 is LGHNT and CDR2 FRNRAP. This CDR3 is 15 amino acids long. Here the CDR3 DNA reads TGTGCTAGTGGTGATCGACAGGGGGAAGCCTACGAGCAGTACTTC. Protein sequence: CASGDRQGEAYEQYF.

There are a few counts of this clonotype. The chain has TRBV20-1 and TRBJ2-1, with 8 bases aligning to TRBD1. The ends lost 0 bases at V and 9 bases at J; junction bases unmatched: 4. Germline V lookup: CDR1 DFQATT, CDR2 SNEGSKA (reference sequence). This CDR3 is 13 amino acids long. The CDR3 DNA reads TGCAGTGCTAGAGAGGACAGGGTAGGTGAGCAGTTCTTC. Protein product: CSAREDRVGEQFF.

This clonotype showed up just a few times. The V gene is TRBV5-1, the J gene TRBJ2-3; weak D call: TRBD2 (6 bases). The germline V gene encodes CDR1 SGHRS and CDR2 YFSETQ. The CDR3 contains 14 residues. Trimming left V 0 bases short and J 6 bases short, with 11 bases between. CDR3 nucleotide sequence: TGCGCCAGCAGCTTGGGAGGGAGGCACGATACGCAGTATTTT. Translating it yields CASSLGGRHDTQYF.

The V and J genes are TRBV20-1 and TRBJ2-1, with 9 bases that match TRBD2. Trimming took 0 bases from V and 7 from J; bases not matched to a gene: 10. Germline V CDR1 and CDR2: DFQATT, SNEGSKA (reference sequence). The CDR3 spans 16 residues. The CDR3 DNA follows: TGCAGTGCTAGAGATAGGGTTGCGGGAGGGAGGAATGAGCAGTTCTTC. This gives the protein CSARDRVAGGRNEQFF.

V gene TRBV29-1 combines with J gene TRBJ1-1; TRBD1 matches 8 bases. The V segment lost 7 bases and the J segment 2 bases; nucleotides outside the gene matches: 3. The CDR3 covers 12 residues. The V gene's germline CDR1 is SQVTM and CDR2 ANQGSEA. CDR3 in amino acids: CSDGQGNTEAFF. Here the CDR3 DNA reads TGCAGCGATGGACAGGGTAACACTGAAGCTTTCTTT.

The V call is TRBV7-9, the J call TRBJ2-3; D ambiguous. The CDR3 consists of 16 residues. Trimming shortened V by 2 bases and J by 2 bases, and 14 bases separated the two germline ends. Germline loops: CDR1 SEHNR, CDR2 FQNEAQ (reference sequence). The CDR3 sequence is CASSLNLEVSTDTQYF. CDR3 coding DNA: TGTGCCAGCAGCTTAAACCTGGAAGTCTCCACAGATACGCAGTATTTT.

This clonotype was counted a few times. V and J are TRBV6-1 and TRBJ2-3; D might be TRBD2 (5 bases). Trimming left V 6 bases short and J 2 bases short, with 9 bases between. Germline V gives CDR1 MNHNS, CDR2 SASEGT. This CDR3 region has 13 residues. The CDR3 DNA reads TGTGCCAGCAGAGGACTTCTCACAGATACGCAGTATTTT. It codes for CASRGLLTDTQYF.

This clonotype came up a few times. This chain joins TRBV30 and TRBJ2-3, with D possibly TRBD2 on 5 matching bases. The CDR3 contains 13 residues. Per the germline V gene, CDR1 is GTSNPN and CDR2 is SVGIG (reference sequence). V was trimmed by 3 bases and J by 0 bases, leaving 7 bases between them. DNA for the CDR3: TGTGCCTGGAGGAGGGTCAGCACAGATACGCAGTATTTT. This gives the protein CAWRRVSTDTQYF.

This clonotype was found a few times. This chain links TRBV9 with TRBJ2-5; a possible D gene is TRBD1 (6 bases). This CDR3 spans 16 amino acids. Trimming took off 6 bases at V and 0 bases at J, with 18 bases between the two ends. Germline assignment: CDR1 SGDLS and CDR2 YYNGEE. The CDR3 loop reads CASTLEPGHNQETQYF. CDR3 DNA: TGTGCCAGCACCCTCGAACCGGGACACAACCAAGAGACCCAGTACTTC.

The V gene is TRBV4-2, the J gene TRBJ2-7; 12 nucleotides line up with TRBD2. This CDR3 has 19 residues. Losses at the gene ends were 0 bases for V and 0 bases for J; bases not matched to a gene: 9. The germline V gene encodes CDR1 LGHNA and CDR2 YNFKEQ. This CDR3 is CASSQEGGTSGFPSYEQYF. CDR3 sequence (DNA): TGTGCCAGCAGCCAAGAAGGGGGGACTAGCGGGTTCCCCTCCTACGAGCAGTACTTC.

The V and J genes are TRBV6-4 and TRBJ2-1; 9 bases are shared with TRBD1. The CDR3 runs to 19 residues. V lost 11 bases and J lost 2; bases outside the gene matches: 22. Germline lookup yields CDR1 MRHNA and CDR2 SNTAGT. In DNA form, the CDR3 reads TGTGCCTTCAGACGGGGACAGGGAGCGGGCCGACGCCCCTACAATGAGCAGTTCTTC. The encoded protein is CAFRRGQGAGRRPYNEQFF.